Listed here are 13 T cell receptor beta chains from one sample, sequenced in a study of blood T cell repertoires in COVID-19. Profiling relied on immunoSEQ multiplex PCR, and the TCRdb table lists in-frame clones only, not all of them. The data hold a few hundred thousand clones, with roughly 87% observed a single time. Sequencing input: peripheral blood. These TCRs come from a man younger than 35 with active or convalescent COVID-19.

Notes on this clone: At one of its ends the junction is not consistent with the germline gene, which may arise from a read error. V usage is TRBV7-2 and J usage is TRBJ2-3; 12 bases agree with TRBD2. Germline V gives CDR1 SGHTA, CDR2 FQGNSA. This CDR3 comprises 14 residues. The chain's CDR3 is CASSLQVGTSGPQF. For the CDR3, the DNA is TGTGCCAGCAGCTTACAAGTAGGGACTAGCGGGCCCCAATTT.

This chain links TRBV5-5 with TRBJ2-3, with TRBD1 as a possible D gene (6 bases). CDR3 length: 15 residues. Germline CDR1 and CDR2: SGHKS and YYEKEE (reference sequence). V was cut by 3 bases and J by 4 bases, with 15 bases left in between. CDR3 in amino acids: CASSSPETGPDTQYF. The CDR3, as DNA: TGTGCCAGCAGCTCGCCCGAAACAGGGCCAGATACGCAGTATTTT.

The chain employs TRBV3-1 (or the pseudogene TRBV3-2) and TRBJ2-5; D gene ambiguous. Germline V lookup: CDR1 LGHDT, CDR2 YNNKEL (reference sequence). The CDR3 loop spans 14 amino acids. V dropped 3 bases and J dropped 4 bases, with 12 bases sitting between them. The CDR3 region is CASSHNPRSETQYF. CDR3 DNA: TGTGCCAGCAGCCATAACCCCAGGTCAGAGACCCAGTACTTC.

The chain has TRBV9 and TRBJ2-3; 7 nucleotides match TRBD1. The CDR3 extends over 13 amino acids. The junction had 4 bases not matched to a gene; V was cut back by 3 bases and J by 6 bases. CDR1 is SGDLS, CDR2 YYNGEE, per germline. CDR3 coding DNA: TGTGCCAGCAGCGGGACAGGCTTGGATACGCAGTATTTT. It specifies CASSGTGLDTQYF.

This clone has only a few counts. The gene calls are TRBV29-1 and TRBJ1-1; D is possibly TRBD1 (5 bases). Germline-derived CDR1 and CDR2 are SQVTM and ANQGSEA. CDR3 length equals 13 residues. Between the trimmed V and J ends, which lost 4 bases and 6 bases, there was a span of 15 bases. CDR3 coding DNA: TGCAGCGTTGTGGGGGGGGAGGTCGCTGAAGCTTTCTTT. Its protein is CSVVGGEVAEAFF.

The chain is built from TRBV28 and TRBJ2-1; D is uncertain. V was trimmed by 6 bases and J by 14 bases, leaving 23 bases between them. The CDR3 length is 14 residues. Germline CDR1 MDHEN, CDR2 SYDVKM. The CDR3: CASSRPTSVAREFF. The DNA for the CDR3 is TGTGCCAGCAGCCGCCCCACGTCCGTGGCTAGAGAGTTCTTC.

The V and J genes are TRBV29-1 and TRBJ1-2; TRBD1 aligns across 9 bases. V lost 4 bases to trimming and J lost 6 bases; unmatched junction nucleotides: 6. The germline CDR1 and CDR2 sequences are SQVTM and ANQGSEA. The CDR3 runs 13 residues. CDR3 bases: TGCAGCGTTGTGTGGGGACAGGGTCATGGCTACACCTTC. This gives the protein CSVVWGQGHGYTF.

The chain couples TRBV7-8 to TRBJ1-5; D is undetermined. Trimming removed 4 bases at V and 6 bases at J, with 7 bases between. This CDR3 has 12 amino acids. The germline CDR1 and CDR2 sequences are SGHVS and FQNEAQ. The CDR3 region is CASSSGFQPQHF. DNA for the CDR3: TGTGCCAGCAGCTCCGGGTTTCAGCCCCAGCATTTT.

This clone was seen only a few times. This rearrangement joins TRBV20-1 to TRBJ1-2; no clear D. Trimming shortened V by 3 bases and J by 0 bases, and 8 bases separated the two germline ends. This CDR3 comprises 13 residues. From germline, CDR1 is DFQATT and CDR2 SNEGSKA (reference sequence). DNA of the CDR3: TGCAGTGCTAGTAAACAGACTAACTATGGCTACACCTTC. Translation: CSASKQTNYGYTF.

The chain carries TRBV20-1 and TRBJ1-2; D ambiguous. The CDR3 loop spans 15 amino acids. Trimming shortened V by 3 bases and J by 4 bases, and 18 bases separated the two germline ends. Germline V gene lookup returns CDR1 DFQATT and CDR2 SNEGSKA (reference sequence). CDR3 loop: CSASKGGLSAYGYTF. The CDR3 DNA sequence: TGCAGTGCTAGTAAGGGCGGGTTGAGTGCCTATGGCTACACCTTC.

There are a few counts of this clone. Its ends do not fully match the called genes, so a read error is possible. The chain uses TRBV5-1 and TRBJ2-3, with D possibly being TRBD1 (7 bases). Germline V gene lookup returns CDR1 SGHRS and CDR2 YFSETQ. The CDR3 has 15 residues. The CDR3 protein is CASSHGTVVWEAHKF. The CDR3 region has the DNA TGCGCCAGCAGCCACGGGACAGTCGTATGGGAGGCTCATAAATTT.

This chain links TRBV4-1 with TRBJ1-2; 8 nucleotides align to TRBD1. CDR3 length: 15 residues. Germline V lookup: CDR1 MGHRA, CDR2 YSYEKL. With 0 bases clipped from V and 4 bases from J, the junction kept 4 bases outside the gene matches. In DNA, the CDR3 is TGCGCCAGCAGCCAAGAAGGAGACAGGGGCTATGGCTACACCTTC. This encodes CASSQEGDRGYGYTF.

The DNA for the CDR3 is TGTGCCAGCAGCTCCAACCCTACCGACTCTGGAAACACCATATATTTT. It is translated as CASSSNPTDSGNTIYF. The genes are TRBV7-9 and TRBJ1-3, with unresolved D. Germline loops: CDR1 SEHNR, CDR2 FQNEAQ (reference sequence). The V end was cut by 4 bases, the J end by 0 bases, with 13 bases between. There are 16 residues in the CDR3.